Listed here are 20 T cell receptor beta chains from one sample, sequenced in a study of blood T cell repertoires in COVID-19 (dated by TCRdb to 2019 to 2021). Libraries were constructed by the immunoSEQ multiplex PCR assay. In TCRdb, the immuneACCESS table is reduced to in-frame sequences with V and J assigned. These tables do not hold every clone; where another copy was compared, an unresolved V gene accounts for under half, and the others remain unexplained. This sample gives a few hundred thousand clones in total; around 90% of them show up just once. The ten largest account for 2.2% of the sample. The specimen sequenced was peripheral blood. Receptors were obtained from a woman in her forties or fifties who had recovered from COVID-19.

This clone was seen a single time. V and J are TRBV5-1 and TRBJ1-1, with TRBD1 as a possible D gene (6 bases). Germline lookup yields CDR1 SGHRS and CDR2 YFSETQ. The CDR3 consists of 15 residues. V was pared by 2 bases and J by 0 bases, with 11 bases between. The CDR3 nucleotides are TGCGCCAGCAGCTTACAGGGTTCTTTGAACACTGAAGCTTTCTTT. It encodes CASSLQGSLNTEAFF.

This clone was seen just once. The chain uses TRBV29-1 and TRBJ2-7; D gene unclear. Trimming took 4 bases from V and 0 from J, leaving 4 bases between them. CDR3 size: 11 residues. Germline CDR1 and CDR2: SQVTM and ANQGSEA. CDR3 nucleotides: TGCAGCGTTGTCCTCTCCTACGAGCAGTACTTC. Translated, it gives CSVVLSYEQYF.

The chain uses TRBV9 and TRBJ1-1, with D perhaps matching TRBD1 (6 bases). The V gene's germline CDR1 is SGDLS and CDR2 YYNGEE. With 0 bases removed from V and 1 base from J, the gap between germline ends came to 16 bases. The CDR3 covers 17 residues. The CDR3 is CASSVASGQHANTEAFF. The CDR3 DNA reads TGTGCCAGCAGCGTAGCAAGTGGACAGCACGCGAACACTGAAGCTTTCTTT.

The chain links TRBV28 to TRBJ1-2; TRBD1 agrees at 7 bases. Per germline, CDR1 MDHEN and CDR2 SYDVKM. The CDR3 has 15 residues. J gave up 8 bases and V 3 bases, and 12 bases lay outside the gene matches. CDR3 in DNA: TGTGCCAGCAGTTTGTCTCTAAGGGGGCTACGAGGCTACACCTTC. Its protein is CASSLSLRGLRGYTF.

This chain joins TRBV4-2 and TRBJ1-5; D gene unclear. V lost 0 bases, J lost 7 bases, and 10 bases lay in between. There are 14 residues in the CDR3. The germline V gene encodes CDR1 LGHNA and CDR2 YNFKEQ. CDR3 coding DNA: TGTGCCAGCAGCCAAGAAGGAACGGGGCAGCCCCAGCATTTT. Encoded protein: CASSQEGTGQPQHF.

The rearrangement links TRBV29-1 to TRBJ1-2; D remains ambiguous. CDR1 SQVTM and CDR2 ANQGSEA come from the germline V gene. This CDR3 has 13 residues. The V and J ends lost 6 bases and 4 bases respectively, with 15 bases between them. The CDR3 loop is CSVGDGRLYGYTF. CDR3 DNA: TGCAGCGTAGGTGACGGAAGACTCTATGGCTACACCTTC. Variable domain in full (rest from reference TRBV29-1 and TRBJ1-2): SAVISQKPSRDICQRGTSLTIQCQVDSQVTMMFWYRQQPGQSLTLIATANQGSEATYESGFVIDKFPISRPNLTFSTLTVSNMSPEDSSIYLCSVGDGRLYGYTFGSGTRLTVV.

As concerns this clone: At the DNA level, this CDR3 is encoded by other sequences in the same sample as well. V usage is TRBV5-1 and J usage is TRBJ2-2; TRBD2 agrees at 8 bases. Germline V gives CDR1 SGHRS, CDR2 YFSETQ. CDR3 size: 15 residues. The V and J ends lost 4 bases and 0 bases, in that order; junction bases with no gene match: 2. The CDR3 region is CASSLGLANTGELFF. The CDR3, as DNA: TGCGCCAGCAGCCTGGGACTAGCGAACACCGGGGAGCTGTTTTTT. The full variable domain, with the rest looked up from reference TRBV5-1 and TRBJ2-2, is KAGVTQTPRYLIKTRGQQVTLSCSPISGHRSVSWYQQTPGQGLQFLFEYFSETQRNKGNFPGRFSGRQFSNSRSEMNVSTLELGDSALYLCASSLGLANTGELFFGEGSRLTVL.

The chain couples TRBV23-1 to TRBJ1-2; 9 bases fit TRBD1. TRBV23-1 is sorted into the ORF group, with uncertain function. This CDR3 comprises 16 residues. V shed 6 bases, J shed 6 bases, and the junction held 14 bases outside the gene matches. CDR3 residues: CASRRSKCGTGHGYTF. The CDR3 DNA follows: TGCGCCAGCAGACGATCCAAATGCGGGACAGGGCATGGCTACACCTTC.

The chain carries TRBV7-9 and TRBJ1-2, with D possibly matching TRBD1 (5 bases). Looked up from germline, CDR1 is SEHNR and CDR2 is FQNEAQ (reference sequence). The V gene lost 1 base and the J gene lost 1 base, with 7 bases spanning the gap. This CDR3 has 14 residues. CDR3: CASSLVGVNYGYTF. For the CDR3, the DNA is TGTGCCAGCAGCTTAGTAGGGGTTAACTATGGCTACACCTTC.

This chain joins TRBV18 and TRBJ2-2, with 9 bases matching TRBD1. The junction had 10 bases not matched to a gene; V was cut back by 3 bases and J by 5 bases. This CDR3 region has 17 residues. Germline V gene data show CDR1 as KGHSH and CDR2 as LQKENI. The DNA of the CDR3 is TGTGCCAGCTCACCGGGACAGGGCGCCTCGGGGACCGGGGAGCTGTTTTTT. This encodes CASSPGQGASGTGELFF.

This chain joins TRBV28 and TRBJ1-1, with D perhaps TRBD1 (5 bases). CDR3 length: 14 residues. Per the germline V gene, CDR1 is MDHEN and CDR2 is SYDVKM. The V and J ends lost 2 bases and 4 bases respectively, with 11 bases between them. CDR3 in amino acids: CASSLPPGSTEAFF. The DNA for the CDR3 is TGTGCCAGCAGTTTACCCCCAGGGTCCACTGAAGCTTTCTTT.

The table lists this clone with a count of one. This chain connects TRBV20-1 to TRBJ1-1, with D uncertain. The CDR3 runs to 11 residues. Looked up from germline, CDR1 is DFQATT and CDR2 is SNEGSKA (reference sequence). The ends were cut back, 4 bases at V and 7 bases at J, with 10 bases in the middle. The CDR3 reads CSAKSLIEAFF. In DNA form, the CDR3 reads TGCAGTGCTAAGAGTTTGATTGAAGCTTTCTTT.

The chain carries TRBV7-2 and TRBJ1-1, with D perhaps TRBD1 (6 bases). Germline CDR1 and CDR2: SGHTA and FQGNSA. The CDR3 is 13 amino acids. V was pared by 4 bases and J by 6 bases, with 12 bases between. The CDR3 DNA reads as TGTGCCAGCAGCTGGCGACAGGCTTCTGAAGCTTTCTTT. It is translated as CASSWRQASEAFF.

The V and J genes are TRBV24-1 and TRBJ2-5, with 9 bases that match TRBD1. CDR3 length equals 16 residues. V shed 2 bases and J 3 bases; nucleotides not matched to a gene: 6. Per germline, CDR1 KGHDR and CDR2 SFDVKD. The chain's CDR3 is CATSDYPRTGEETQYF. The CDR3 DNA is TGTGCCACCAGTGATTATCCCCGGACAGGGGAAGAGACCCAGTACTTC.

This clone occurred once. The chain combines TRBV5-4 with TRBJ2-3; 8 positions agree with TRBD1. Looked up from germline, CDR1 is SGHNT and CDR2 is YYREEE (reference sequence). The trim removed 4 bases at V and 2 bases at J, leaving 9 bases unmatched. This CDR3 comprises 16 residues. CDR3 amino acids: CASSRGTGLSTDTQYF. The CDR3 nucleotides are TGTGCCAGCAGCCGGGGGACAGGTCTTTCCACAGATACGCAGTATTTT.

The genes are TRBV5-6 and TRBJ1-2; perhaps TRBD1 as D (5 bases). Germline loops: CDR1 SGHDT, CDR2 YYEEEE. CDR3 size: 16 residues. Trimming shortened V by 0 bases and J by 1 base, and 13 bases separated the two germline ends. This chain's CDR3 is CASSLARTGVNYGYTF. The CDR3 DNA is TGTGCCAGCAGCTTGGCCAGGACGGGGGTTAACTATGGCTACACCTTC.

This clone came up a few times. The chain employs TRBV16 and TRBJ1-5; maybe TRBD1 (5 bases). There are 13 residues in the CDR3. The V end was cut by 6 bases, the J end by 6 bases, with 12 bases between. Germline V gene sequence: CDR1 KGHSY, CDR2 FQNENV. CDR3 nucleotide sequence: TGTGCCAGCAGTTTATTTCAGGGTCAGCCCCAGCATTTT. Protein: CASSLFQGQPQHF.

This clone has just a few counts. This sequence joins TRBV9 and TRBJ2-7; 7 positions agree with TRBD2. CDR1 SGDLS and CDR2 YYNGEE come from the germline V gene. V shed 3 bases, J shed 5 bases, and the junction held 14 bases outside the gene matches. CDR3 size: 16 residues. CDR3 coding DNA: TGTGCCAGCAGCGGTAAAGCGGGAACCAGTACCGACGAGCAGTACTTC. Protein product: CASSGKAGTSTDEQYF.

The rearrangement links TRBV6-1 to TRBJ2-7; TRBD1 might be the D (6 bases). CDR3 size: 14 residues. Germline V lookup: CDR1 MNHNS, CDR2 SASEGT. V was trimmed by 2 bases and J by 3 bases, leaving 11 bases between them. This CDR3 reads CASSESGVFYEQYF. The CDR3 DNA sequence: TGTGCCAGCAGTGAATCAGGGGTATTCTACGAGCAGTACTTC.

The V call is TRBV7-2, the J call TRBJ1-3, with D unclear. V lost 0 bases to trimming and J lost 0 bases, with 6 bases between them. This CDR3 is 15 amino acids long. In germline, CDR1 is SGHTA, CDR2 FQGNSA. In nucleotides, the CDR3 is TGTGCCAGCAGCTTAGCCCCAGGCTCTGGAAACACCATATATTTT. As protein: CASSLAPGSGNTIYF. The variable domain in full, with the rest retrieved from reference TRBV7-2 and TRBJ1-3, is GAGVSQSPSNKVTEKGKDVELRCDPISGHTALYWYRQSLGQGLEFLIYFQGNSAPDKSGLPSDRFSAERTGGSVSTLTIQRTQQEDSAVYLCASSLAPGSGNTIYFGEGSWLTVV.